This T cell receptor beta chain was obtained from a study of blood T cell repertoires in COVID-19. For the study at large: Samples came from the United States, Italy and Spain, spanning acute and convalescent COVID-19. T cells, B-cell-depleted T cells, or PBMCs provided the cDNA or gDNA that served as material.

Authors' analysis steps: Estimated nucleated cell counts came from reference gene primer amplification. Method: immunoSEQ multiplex PCR; TCRdb's copy keeps in-frame clones and lacks some. V, J and clone size were drawn from that table, and D and trimming were deduced from the DNA. The sample holds about 270,000 clones, 82% seen once. Trimming left V 6 bases short and J 5 bases short, with 19 bases between. This CDR3 is 15 amino acids long. Germline values: CDR1 SEHNR, CDR2 FQNEAQ (reference sequence). This chain joins TRBV7-9 and TRBJ2-5; weak D call: TRBD1 (6 bases). The source material was peripheral blood. This receptor was taken from a woman between 18 and 30 years old with acute or convalescent COVID-19. CDR3: CASRPKHRVGETQYF. As DNA, the CDR3 is TGTGCCAGCAGACCTAAACACAGGGTCGGGGAGACCCAGTACTTC.